The entry that follows covers one T cell receptor (beta chain) sequence. Its cognate antigen is unknown. Being one base from a much bigger clone, this may be a read error. This sample is drawn from a study of human T cells and chemical hapten exposure. General study points: Sensitizing to DPC left TCRs with a frequency above 1 in 1000 unaltered. Clustering by CDR3 similarity yielded significantly more large clusters from expanded TCRs than controls.

Library construction involved attaching unique molecular identifiers to individual cDNA molecules, which allowed quantitative, reproducible TCR counting. MiXCR was run by TCRdb on the RACE reads, yielding one entry per CDR3 protein. The sample gives under 450,000 distinct CDR3 sequences, around 6% of which show up once; under 7% is in the top ten. This CDR3 region has 17 residues. The germline gives CDR1 SGHTS, CDR2 YDEGEE. Time point meaning: patch test 2, 6 weeks after DPC sensitization. Treatment denoted: therapeutic diphenylcyclopropenone sensitization with weekly scalp DPC. Specimen: whole blood, collected in connection with sensitization to the hapten diphenylcyclopropenone (DPC). The source is a woman aged 18-29 years with alopecia areata. Some clones in this sample may be carry-over from other donors' samples. This rearrangement joins TRBV5-8 to TRBJ2-4, with a weak D call TRBD2 (5 bases). The CDR3 region has the DNA TGTGCCTGCAGCCCGGGGTCCTTGTCCCTTCCCAAAAACATTCAGTACTTC. As protein: CACSPGSLSLPKNIQYF.